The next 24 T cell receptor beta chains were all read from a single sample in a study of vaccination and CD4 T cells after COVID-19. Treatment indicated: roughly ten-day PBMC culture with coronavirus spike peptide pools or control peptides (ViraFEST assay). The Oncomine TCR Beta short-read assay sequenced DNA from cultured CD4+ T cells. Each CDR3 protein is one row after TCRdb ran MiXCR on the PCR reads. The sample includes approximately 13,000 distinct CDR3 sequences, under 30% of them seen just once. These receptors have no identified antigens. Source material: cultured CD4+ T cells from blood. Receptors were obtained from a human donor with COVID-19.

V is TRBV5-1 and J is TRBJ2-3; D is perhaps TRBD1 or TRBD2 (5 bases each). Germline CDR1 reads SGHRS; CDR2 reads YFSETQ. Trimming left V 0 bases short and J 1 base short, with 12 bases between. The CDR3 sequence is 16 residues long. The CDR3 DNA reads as TGCGCCAGCAGCTTGGGATACGGGGACGGCACAGATACGCAGTATTTT. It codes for CASSLGYGDGTDTQYF. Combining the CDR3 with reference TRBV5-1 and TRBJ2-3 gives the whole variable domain KAGVTQTPRYLIKTRGQQVTLSCSPISGHRSVSWYQQTPGQGLQFLFEYFSETQRNKGNFPGRFSGRQFSNSRSEMNVSTLELGDSALYLCASSLGYGDGTDTQYFGPGTRLTVL.

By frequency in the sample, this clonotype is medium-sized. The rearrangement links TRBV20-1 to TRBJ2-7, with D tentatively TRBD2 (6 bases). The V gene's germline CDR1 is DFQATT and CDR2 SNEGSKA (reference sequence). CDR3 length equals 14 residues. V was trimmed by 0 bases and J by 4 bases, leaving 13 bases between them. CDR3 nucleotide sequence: TGCAGTGCTAGAGATCCGGCGGGGATATACGAGCAGTACTTC. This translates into CSARDPAGIYEQYF.

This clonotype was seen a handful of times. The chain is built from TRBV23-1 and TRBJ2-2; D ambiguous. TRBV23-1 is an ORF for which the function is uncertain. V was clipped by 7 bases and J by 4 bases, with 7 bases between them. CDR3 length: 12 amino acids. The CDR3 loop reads CASKLGTGELFF. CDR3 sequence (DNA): TGCGCCAGCAAGTTGGGCACCGGGGAGCTGTTTTTT.

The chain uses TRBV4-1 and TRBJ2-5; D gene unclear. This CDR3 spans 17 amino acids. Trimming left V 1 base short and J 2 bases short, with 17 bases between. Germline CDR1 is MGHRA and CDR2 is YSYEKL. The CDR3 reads CASSQAVLKGGQETQYF. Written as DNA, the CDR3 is TGCGCCAGCAGCCAAGCCGTCTTGAAGGGTGGGCAAGAGACCCAGTACTTC.

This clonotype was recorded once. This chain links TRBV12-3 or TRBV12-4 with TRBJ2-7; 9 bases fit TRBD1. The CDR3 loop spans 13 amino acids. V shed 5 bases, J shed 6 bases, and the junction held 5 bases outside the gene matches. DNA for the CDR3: TGTGCCAGCAGTACCGGGACAGGGTTCGAGCAGTACTTC. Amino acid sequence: CASSTGTGFEQYF.

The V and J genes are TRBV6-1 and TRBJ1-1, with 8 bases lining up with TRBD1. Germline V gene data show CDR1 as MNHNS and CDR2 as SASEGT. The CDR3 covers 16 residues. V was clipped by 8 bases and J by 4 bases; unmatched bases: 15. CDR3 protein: CASARVAGGAGTEAFF. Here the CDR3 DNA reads TGTGCCAGCGCCAGGGTCGCAGGGGGCGCGGGCACTGAAGCTTTCTTT.

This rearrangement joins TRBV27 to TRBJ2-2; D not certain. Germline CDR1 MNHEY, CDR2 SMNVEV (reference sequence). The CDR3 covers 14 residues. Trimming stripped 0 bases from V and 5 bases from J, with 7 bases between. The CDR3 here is CASSLSWGTGELFF. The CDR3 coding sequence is TGTGCCAGCAGTTTATCATGGGGAACCGGGGAGCTGTTTTTT.

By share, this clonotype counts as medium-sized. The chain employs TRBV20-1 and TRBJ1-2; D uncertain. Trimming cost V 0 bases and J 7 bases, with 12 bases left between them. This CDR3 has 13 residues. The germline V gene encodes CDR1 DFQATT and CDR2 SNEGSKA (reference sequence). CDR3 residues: CSAREQDLRGYTF. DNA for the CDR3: TGCAGTGCTAGAGAGCAGGATCTCCGTGGCTACACCTTC.

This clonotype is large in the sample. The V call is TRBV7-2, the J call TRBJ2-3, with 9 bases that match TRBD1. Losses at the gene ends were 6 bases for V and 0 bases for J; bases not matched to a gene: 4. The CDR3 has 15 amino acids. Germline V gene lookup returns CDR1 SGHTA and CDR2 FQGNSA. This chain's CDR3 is CASRYTGGSTDTQYF. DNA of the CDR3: TGTGCCAGCAGATACACAGGGGGCAGCACAGATACGCAGTATTTT.

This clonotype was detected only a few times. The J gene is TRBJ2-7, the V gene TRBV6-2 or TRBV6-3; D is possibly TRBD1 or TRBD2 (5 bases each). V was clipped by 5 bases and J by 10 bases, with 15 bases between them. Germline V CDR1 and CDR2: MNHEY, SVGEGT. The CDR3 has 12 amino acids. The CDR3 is CASSNPGTPQYF. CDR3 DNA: TGTGCCAGCAGTAACCCAGGGACGCCCCAGTACTTC.

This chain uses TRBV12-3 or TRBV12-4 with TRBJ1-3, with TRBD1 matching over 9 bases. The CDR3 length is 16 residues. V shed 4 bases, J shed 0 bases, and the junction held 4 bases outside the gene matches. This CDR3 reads CASSSRQGVSGNTIYF. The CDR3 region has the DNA TGTGCCAGCAGTTCTCGACAGGGGGTCTCTGGAAACACCATATATTTT.

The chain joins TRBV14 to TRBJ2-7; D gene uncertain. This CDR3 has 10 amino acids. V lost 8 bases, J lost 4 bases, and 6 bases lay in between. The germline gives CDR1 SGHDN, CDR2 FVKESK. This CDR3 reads CASGNYEQYF. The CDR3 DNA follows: TGTGCCAGCGGGAATTACGAGCAGTACTTC.

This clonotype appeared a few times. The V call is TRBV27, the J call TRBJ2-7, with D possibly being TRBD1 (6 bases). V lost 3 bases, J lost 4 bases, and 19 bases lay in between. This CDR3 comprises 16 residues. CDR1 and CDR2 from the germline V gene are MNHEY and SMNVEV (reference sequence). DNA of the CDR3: TGTGCCAGCAGTTTGCGACAGGCAGGGCCCAATTACGAGCAGTACTTC. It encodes CASSLRQAGPNYEQYF.

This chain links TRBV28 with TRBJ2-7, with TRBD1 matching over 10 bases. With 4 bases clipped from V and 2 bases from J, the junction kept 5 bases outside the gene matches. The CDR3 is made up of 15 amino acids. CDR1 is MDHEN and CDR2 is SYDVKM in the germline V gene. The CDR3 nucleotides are TGTGCCAGCAGTTATGCGGGACAGGGGACCTACGAGCAGTACTTC. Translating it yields CASSYAGQGTYEQYF. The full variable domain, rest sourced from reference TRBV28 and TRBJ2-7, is DVKVTQSSRYLVKRTGEKVFLECVQDMDHENMFWYRQDPGLGLRLIYFSYDVKMKEKGDIPEGYSVSREKKERFSLILESASTNQTSMYLCASSYAGQGTYEQYFGPGTRLTVT.

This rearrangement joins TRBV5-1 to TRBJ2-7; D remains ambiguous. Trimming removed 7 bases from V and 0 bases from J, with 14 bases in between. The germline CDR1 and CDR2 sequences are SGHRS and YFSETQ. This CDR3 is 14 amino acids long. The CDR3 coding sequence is TGCGCCAGCGCGGACCACCTGGGCTCCTACGAGCAGTACTTC. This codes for CASADHLGSYEQYF.

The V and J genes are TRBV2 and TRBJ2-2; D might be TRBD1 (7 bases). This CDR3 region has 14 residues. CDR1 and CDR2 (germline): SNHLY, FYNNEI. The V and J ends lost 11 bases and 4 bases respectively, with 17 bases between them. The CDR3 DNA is TGTGCCGGATTACAGGGGAGGAGCACCGGGGAGCTGTTTTTT. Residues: CAGLQGRSTGELFF.

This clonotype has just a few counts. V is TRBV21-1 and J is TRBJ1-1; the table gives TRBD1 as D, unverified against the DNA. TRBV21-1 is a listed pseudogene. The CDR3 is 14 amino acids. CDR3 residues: CASSNIPGRAEAFF. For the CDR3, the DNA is TGTGCCAGCAGCAATATTCCGGGGCGGGCTGAAGCTTTCTTT.

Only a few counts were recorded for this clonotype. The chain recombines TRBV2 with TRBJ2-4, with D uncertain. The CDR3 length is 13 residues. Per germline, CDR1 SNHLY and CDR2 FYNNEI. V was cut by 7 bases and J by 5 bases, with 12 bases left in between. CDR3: CASNGVFENIQYF. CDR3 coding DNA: TGTGCCAGCAATGGGGTCTTCGAAAACATTCAGTACTTC.

CDR3 DNA: TGTGCCAGCAGGCCCTGGTGGGATGAGCAGTTCTTC. Translation gives CASRPWWDEQFF. V gene TRBV6-2 or TRBV6-3 combines with J gene TRBJ2-1; no firm D call. V dropped 6 bases and J dropped 8 bases, with 11 bases sitting between them. The CDR3 runs to 12 residues. Germline V CDR1 and CDR2: MNHEY, SVGEGT.

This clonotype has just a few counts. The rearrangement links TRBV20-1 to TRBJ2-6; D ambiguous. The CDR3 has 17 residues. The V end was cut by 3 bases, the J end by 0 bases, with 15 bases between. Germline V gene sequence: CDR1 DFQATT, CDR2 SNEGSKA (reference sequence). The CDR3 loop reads CSASARRSFSGANVLTF. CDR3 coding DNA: TGCAGTGCTAGCGCGAGGCGGAGCTTCTCTGGGGCCAACGTCCTGACTTTC.

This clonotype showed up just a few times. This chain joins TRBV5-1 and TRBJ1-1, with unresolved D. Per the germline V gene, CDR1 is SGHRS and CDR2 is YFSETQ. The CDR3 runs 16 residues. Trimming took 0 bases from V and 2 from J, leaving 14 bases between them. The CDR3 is CASSLASSGTNTEAFF. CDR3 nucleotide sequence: TGCGCCAGCAGCTTGGCATCGTCAGGCACTAACACTGAAGCTTTCTTT.

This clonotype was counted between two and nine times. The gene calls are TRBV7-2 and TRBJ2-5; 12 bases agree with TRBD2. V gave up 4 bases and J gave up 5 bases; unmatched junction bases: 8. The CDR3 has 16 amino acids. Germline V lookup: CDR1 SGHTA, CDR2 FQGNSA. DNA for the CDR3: TGTGCCAGCAGCTCATCTAGCGGGGGGGCTGGGGAGACCCAGTACTTC. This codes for CASSSSSGGAGETQYF.

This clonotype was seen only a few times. Here the CDR3 reads CATKRTSGGLGRETQYF. The DNA for the CDR3 is TGTGCCACTAAACGGACTAGCGGGGGATTAGGGAGAGAGACCCAGTACTTC. This rearrangement joins TRBV6-1 to TRBJ2-5, with 13 bases fitting TRBD2. Germline loops: CDR1 MNHNS, CDR2 SASEGT. The CDR3 contains 17 residues. V shed 10 bases, J shed 4 bases, and the junction held 15 bases outside the gene matches.

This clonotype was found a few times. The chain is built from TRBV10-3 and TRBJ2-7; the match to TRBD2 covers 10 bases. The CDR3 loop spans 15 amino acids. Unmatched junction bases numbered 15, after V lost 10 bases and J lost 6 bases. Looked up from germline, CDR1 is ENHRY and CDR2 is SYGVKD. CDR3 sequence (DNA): TGTGCCAGCAGGGCCCCCAGCGGGGGGGCGGCCGAGCAGTACTTC. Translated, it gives CASRAPSGGAAEQYF.